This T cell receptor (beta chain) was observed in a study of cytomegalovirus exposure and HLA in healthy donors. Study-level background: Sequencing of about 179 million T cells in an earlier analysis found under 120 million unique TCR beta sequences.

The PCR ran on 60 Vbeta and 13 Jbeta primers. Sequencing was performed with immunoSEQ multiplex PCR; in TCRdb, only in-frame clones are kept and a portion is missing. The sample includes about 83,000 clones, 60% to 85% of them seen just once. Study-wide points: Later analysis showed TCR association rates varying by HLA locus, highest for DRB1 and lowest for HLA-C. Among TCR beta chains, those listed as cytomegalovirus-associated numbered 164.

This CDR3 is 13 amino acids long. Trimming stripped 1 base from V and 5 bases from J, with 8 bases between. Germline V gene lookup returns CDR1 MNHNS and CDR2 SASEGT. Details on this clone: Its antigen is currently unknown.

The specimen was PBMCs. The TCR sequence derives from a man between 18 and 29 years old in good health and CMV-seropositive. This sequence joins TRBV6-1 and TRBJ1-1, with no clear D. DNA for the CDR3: TGTGCCAGCAGTGAAGTGGCTCCTACTGAAGCTTTCTTT. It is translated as CASSEVAPTEAFF.